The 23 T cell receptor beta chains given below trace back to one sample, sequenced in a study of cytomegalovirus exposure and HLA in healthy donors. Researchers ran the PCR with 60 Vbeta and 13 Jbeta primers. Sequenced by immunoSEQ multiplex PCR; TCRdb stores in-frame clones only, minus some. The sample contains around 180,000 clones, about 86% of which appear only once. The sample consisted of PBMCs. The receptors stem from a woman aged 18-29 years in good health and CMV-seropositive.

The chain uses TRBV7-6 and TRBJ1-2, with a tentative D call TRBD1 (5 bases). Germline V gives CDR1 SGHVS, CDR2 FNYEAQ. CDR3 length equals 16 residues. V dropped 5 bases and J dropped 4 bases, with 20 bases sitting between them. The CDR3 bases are TGTGCCAGCAGCCGAGGCCCCGGGGGGGATTTCTATGGCTACACCTTC. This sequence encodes CASSRGPGGDFYGYTF.

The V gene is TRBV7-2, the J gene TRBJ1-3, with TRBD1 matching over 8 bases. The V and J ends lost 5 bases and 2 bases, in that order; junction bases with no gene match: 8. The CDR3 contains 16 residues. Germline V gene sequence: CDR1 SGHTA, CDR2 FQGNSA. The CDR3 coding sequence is TGTGCCAGCAGCCCCCAGGGGGCCAGGGCTGGAAACACCATATATTTT. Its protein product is CASSPQGARAGNTIYF.

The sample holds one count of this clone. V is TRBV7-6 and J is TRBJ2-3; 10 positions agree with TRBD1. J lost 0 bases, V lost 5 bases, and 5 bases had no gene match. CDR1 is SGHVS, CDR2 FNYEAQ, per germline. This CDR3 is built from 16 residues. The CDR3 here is CASSPGQGGSTDTQYF. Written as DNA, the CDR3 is TGTGCCAGCAGCCCTGGACAGGGGGGTAGCACAGATACGCAGTATTTT.

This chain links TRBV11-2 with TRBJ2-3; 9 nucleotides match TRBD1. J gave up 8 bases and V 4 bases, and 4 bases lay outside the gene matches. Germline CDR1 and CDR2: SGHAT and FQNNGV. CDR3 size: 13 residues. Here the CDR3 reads CASSSQGAGTQYF. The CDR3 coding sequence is TGTGCCAGCAGCTCACAGGGGGCAGGTACGCAGTATTTT.

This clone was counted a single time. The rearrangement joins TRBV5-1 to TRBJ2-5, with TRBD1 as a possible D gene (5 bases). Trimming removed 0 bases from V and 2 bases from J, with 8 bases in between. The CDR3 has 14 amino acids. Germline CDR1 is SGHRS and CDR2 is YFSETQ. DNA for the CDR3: TGCGCCAGCAGCTTGGGGGGCAGTCAAGAGACCCAGTACTTC. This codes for CASSLGGSQETQYF.

The CDR3 region has the DNA TGTGCCAGCAGCTGGAGGGGGGGGCGAGGCACCGGGGAGCTGTTTTTT. Amino acid sequence: CASSWRGGRGTGELFF. The chain joins TRBV5-6 to TRBJ2-2, with D perhaps matching TRBD2 (7 bases). CDR3 length equals 16 residues. Trimming took off 3 bases at V and 4 bases at J, with 16 bases between the two ends. Germline V gene data show CDR1 as SGHDT and CDR2 as YYEEEE. Together with reference TRBV5-6 and TRBJ2-2, the CDR3 gives the full variable domain: DAGVTQSPTHLIKTRGQQVTLRCSPKSGHDTVSWYQQALGQGPQFIFQYYEEEERQRGNFPDRFSGHQFPNYSSELNVNALLLGDSALYLCASSWRGGRGTGELFFGEGSRLTVL.

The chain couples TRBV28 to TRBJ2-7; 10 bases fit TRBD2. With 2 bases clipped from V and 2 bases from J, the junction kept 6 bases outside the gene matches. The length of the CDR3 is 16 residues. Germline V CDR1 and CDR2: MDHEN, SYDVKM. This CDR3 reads CASSLGLAAYPYEQYV. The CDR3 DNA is TGTGCCAGCAGTTTAGGACTAGCGGCTTACCCCTACGAGCAGTACGTC.

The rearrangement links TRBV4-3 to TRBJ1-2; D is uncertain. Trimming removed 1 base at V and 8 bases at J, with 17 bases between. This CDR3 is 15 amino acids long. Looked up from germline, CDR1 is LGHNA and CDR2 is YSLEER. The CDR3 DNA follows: TGCGCCAGCAGCCAAGCGATGAACCGCGGTGCGGGCTACACCTTC. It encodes CASSQAMNRGAGYTF.

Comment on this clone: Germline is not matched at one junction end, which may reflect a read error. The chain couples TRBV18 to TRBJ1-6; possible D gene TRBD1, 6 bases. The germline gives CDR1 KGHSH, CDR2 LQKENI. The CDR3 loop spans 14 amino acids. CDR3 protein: CASSPSTDTGTFNF. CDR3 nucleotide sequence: TGTGCCAGCTCACCGTCGACCGATACCGGGACATTCAACTTT. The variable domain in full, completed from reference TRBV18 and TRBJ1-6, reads NAGVMQNPRHLVRRRGQEARLRCSPMKGHSHVYWYRQLPEEGLKFMVYLQKENIIDESGMPKERFSAEFPKEGPSILRIQQVVRGDSAAYFCASSPSTDTGTFNFGNGTRLTVT.

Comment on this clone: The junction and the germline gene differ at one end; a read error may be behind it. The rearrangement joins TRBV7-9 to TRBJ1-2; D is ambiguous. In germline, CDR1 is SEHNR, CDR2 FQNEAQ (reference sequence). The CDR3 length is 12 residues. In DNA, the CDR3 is TGTTCCAGCAGCTTCGGTGAACCGGGGTACACCTTC. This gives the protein CSSSFGEPGYTF.

The CDR3 DNA follows: TGCAGCGTTGAGCCTTCGACAGGGGGATCTGTTTATGGCTACACCTTC. Encoded protein: CSVEPSTGGSVYGYTF. This rearrangement joins TRBV29-1 to TRBJ1-2; 9 bases match TRBD1. The junction had 13 bases not matched to a gene; V was cut back by 3 bases and J by 5 bases. Germline V gene sequence: CDR1 SQVTM, CDR2 ANQGSEA. The CDR3 is 16 amino acids.

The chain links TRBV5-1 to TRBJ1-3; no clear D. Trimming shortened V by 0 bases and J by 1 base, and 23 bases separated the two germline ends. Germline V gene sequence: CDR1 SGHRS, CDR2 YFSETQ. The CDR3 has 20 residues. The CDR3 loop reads CASSLAYSGLRALSGNTIYF. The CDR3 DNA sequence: TGCGCCAGCAGCTTGGCCTATTCCGGGTTAAGAGCCCTGTCTGGAAACACCATATATTTT. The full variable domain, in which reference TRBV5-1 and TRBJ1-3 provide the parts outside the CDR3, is KAGVTQTPRYLIKTRGQQVTLSCSPISGHRSVSWYQQTPGQGLQFLFEYFSETQRNKGNFPGRFSGRQFSNSRSEMNVSTLELGDSALYLCASSLAYSGLRALSGNTIYFGEGSWLTVV.

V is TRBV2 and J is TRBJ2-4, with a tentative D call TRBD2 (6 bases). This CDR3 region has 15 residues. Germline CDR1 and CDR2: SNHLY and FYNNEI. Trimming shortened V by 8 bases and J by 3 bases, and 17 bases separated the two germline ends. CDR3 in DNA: TGTGCCAGCTTCGGGAGCAGGGCTAGCAAAAACATTCAGTACTTC. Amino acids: CASFGSRASKNIQYF.

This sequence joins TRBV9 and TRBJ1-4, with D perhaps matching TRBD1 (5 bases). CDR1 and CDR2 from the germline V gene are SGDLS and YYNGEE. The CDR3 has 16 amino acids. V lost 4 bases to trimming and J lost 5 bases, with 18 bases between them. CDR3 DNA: TGTGCCAGCAGCTCACACCCGGGGGGAGGGAATGAAAAACTGTTTTTT. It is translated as CASSSHPGGGNEKLFF.

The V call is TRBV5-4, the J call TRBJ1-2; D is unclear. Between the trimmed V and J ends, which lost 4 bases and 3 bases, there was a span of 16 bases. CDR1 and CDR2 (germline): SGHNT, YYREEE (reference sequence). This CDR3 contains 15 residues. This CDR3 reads CASSREGRVDYGYTF. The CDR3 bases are TGTGCCAGCAGCCGGGAGGGTAGGGTGGACTATGGCTACACCTTC.

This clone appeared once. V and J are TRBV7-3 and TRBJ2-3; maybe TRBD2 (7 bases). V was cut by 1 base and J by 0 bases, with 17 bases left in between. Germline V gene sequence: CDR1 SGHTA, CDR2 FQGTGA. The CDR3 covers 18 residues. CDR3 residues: CASSLKGGGEPSTDTQYF. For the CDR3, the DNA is TGTGCCAGCAGCTTAAAGGGAGGGGGAGAACCTAGCACAGATACGCAGTATTTT. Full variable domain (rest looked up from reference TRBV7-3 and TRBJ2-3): GAGVSQTPSNKVTEKGKYVELRCDPISGHTALYWYRQSLGQGPEFLIYFQGTGAADDSGLPNDRFFAVRPEGSVSTLKIQRTERGDSAVYLCASSLKGGGEPSTDTQYFGPGTRLTVL.

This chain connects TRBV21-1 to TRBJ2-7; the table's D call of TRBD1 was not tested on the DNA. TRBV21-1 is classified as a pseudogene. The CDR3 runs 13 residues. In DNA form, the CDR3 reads TGTGCCAGCAGCTGTCGGACAACCTACGAGCAGTACGTC. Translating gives CASSCRTTYEQYV.

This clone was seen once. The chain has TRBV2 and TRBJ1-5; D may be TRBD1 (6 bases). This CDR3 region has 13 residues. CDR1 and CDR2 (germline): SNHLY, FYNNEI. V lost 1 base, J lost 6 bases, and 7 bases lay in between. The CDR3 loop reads CASSEGRGQPQHF. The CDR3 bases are TGTGCCAGCAGTGAAGGCAGGGGTCAGCCCCAGCATTTT.

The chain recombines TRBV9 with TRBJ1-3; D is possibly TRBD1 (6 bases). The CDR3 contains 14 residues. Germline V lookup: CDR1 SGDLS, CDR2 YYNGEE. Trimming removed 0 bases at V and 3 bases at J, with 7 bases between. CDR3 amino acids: CASSVGGGGNTIYF. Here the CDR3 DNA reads TGTGCCAGCAGCGTAGGAGGGGGTGGAAACACCATATATTTT.

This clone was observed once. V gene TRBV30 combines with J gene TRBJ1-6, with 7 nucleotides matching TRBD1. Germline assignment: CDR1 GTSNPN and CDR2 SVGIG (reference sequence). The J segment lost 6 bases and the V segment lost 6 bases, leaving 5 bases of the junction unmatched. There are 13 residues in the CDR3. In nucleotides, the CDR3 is TGTGCCTGCCAGACAGGGTCTAATTCACCCCTCCACTTT. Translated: CACQTGSNSPLHF.

The CDR3 region has the DNA TGCGCCAGCAGGCCGGGGGGACGATTGAACACTGAAGCTTTCTTT. Its protein is CASRPGGRLNTEAFF. The chain uses TRBV5-1 and TRBJ1-1; D possibly corresponds to TRBD1 (5 bases). Per the germline V gene, CDR1 is SGHRS and CDR2 is YFSETQ. V was trimmed by 5 bases and J by 0 bases, leaving 14 bases between them. The CDR3 covers 15 residues.

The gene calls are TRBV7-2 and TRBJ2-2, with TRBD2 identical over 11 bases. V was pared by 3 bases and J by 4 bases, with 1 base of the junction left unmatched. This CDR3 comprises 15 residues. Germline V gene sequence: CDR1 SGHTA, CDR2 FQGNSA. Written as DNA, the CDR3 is TGTGCCAGCAGCTTTAGCGGGGGGGGCACCGGGGAGCTGTTTTTT. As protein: CASSFSGGGTGELFF. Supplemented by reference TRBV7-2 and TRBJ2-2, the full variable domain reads GAGVSQSPSNKVTEKGKDVELRCDPISGHTALYWYRQSLGQGLEFLIYFQGNSAPDKSGLPSDRFSAERTGGSVSTLTIQRTQQEDSAVYLCASSFSGGGTGELFFGEGSRLTVL.

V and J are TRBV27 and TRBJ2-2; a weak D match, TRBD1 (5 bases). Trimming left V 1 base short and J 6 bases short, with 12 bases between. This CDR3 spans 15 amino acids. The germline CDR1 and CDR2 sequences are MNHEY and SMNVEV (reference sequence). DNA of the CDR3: TGTGCCAGCAGTTTATTTGGGGCGCAAGCCGGGGAGCTGTTTTTT. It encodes CASSLFGAQAGELFF.